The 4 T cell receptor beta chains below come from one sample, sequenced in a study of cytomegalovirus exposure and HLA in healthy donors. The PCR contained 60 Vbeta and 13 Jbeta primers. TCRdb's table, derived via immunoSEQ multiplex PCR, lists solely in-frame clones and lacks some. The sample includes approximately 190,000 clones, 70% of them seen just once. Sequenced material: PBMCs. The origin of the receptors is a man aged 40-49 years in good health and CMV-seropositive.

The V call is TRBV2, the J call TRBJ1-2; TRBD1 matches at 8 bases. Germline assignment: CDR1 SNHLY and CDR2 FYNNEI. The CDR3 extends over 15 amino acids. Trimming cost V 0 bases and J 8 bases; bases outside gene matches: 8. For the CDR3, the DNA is TGTGCCAGCAGTGAAGCCGGCAGGGGGCGTGAAGGCTACACCTTC. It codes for CASSEAGRGREGYTF.

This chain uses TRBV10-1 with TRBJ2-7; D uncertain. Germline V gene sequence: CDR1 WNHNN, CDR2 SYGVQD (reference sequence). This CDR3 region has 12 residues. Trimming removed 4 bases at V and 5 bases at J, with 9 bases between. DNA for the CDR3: TGCGCCAGCAGTGGTTCCTCTCACGAGCAGTACTTC. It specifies CASSGSSHEQYF.

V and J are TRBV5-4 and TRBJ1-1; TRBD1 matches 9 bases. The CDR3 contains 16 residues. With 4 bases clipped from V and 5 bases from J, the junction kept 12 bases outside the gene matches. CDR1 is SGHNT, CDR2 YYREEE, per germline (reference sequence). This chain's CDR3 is CASSRPGQGMETEAFF. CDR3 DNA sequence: TGTGCCAGCAGCAGGCCCGGACAGGGGATGGAGACTGAAGCTTTCTTT.

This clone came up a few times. In nucleotides, the CDR3 is TGTGCCAGCAGTTTATCTCCCGGGACAGGGGGTCGTTCACCCCTCCACTTT. This gives the protein CASSLSPGTGGRSPLHF. This chain joins TRBV27 and TRBJ1-6, with 11 nucleotides matching TRBD1. The V gene end was trimmed by 0 bases and the J gene end by 9 bases; junction bases not matched to a gene: 7. The germline CDR1 and CDR2 sequences are MNHEY and SMNVEV (reference sequence). The CDR3 has 17 amino acids.